This T cell receptor (beta chain) was documented in a study of shared T cell receptors in the human thymus. Produced via immunoSEQ multiplex PCR; TCRdb's table is partial and in-frame only. This sample carries over 650,000 clones, around 87% of them seen once, and the ten largest clones take 0.0094%. CDR1 is MNHEY and CDR2 is SVGAGI in the germline V gene. The CDR3 is 14 residues long. In its sample, this clone was seen once. Relative to the germline gene, one junction end is altered; a read error may explain this. This CDR3 is also generated by other DNA sequences in the sample. These data were also filed under a second study, of human thymus T cells. Turning to that study: Samples came from healthy Finnish infants during open corrective cardiac surgery. Corrective cardiac operations yielded the resected thymus tissue. Within thymic and blood repertoires, V and J gene usage appeared to be biased. Highly overlapping thymic repertoires in unrelated individuals were reported by related research.

The sample was thymocytes. The clonotype was recovered from a boy in the first two years of life with a congenital heart defect. The chain couples TRBV6-5 to TRBJ1-6, with D perhaps matching TRBD1 (5 bases). CDR3 in DNA: TGTGCCAGCAGTACGACAGTCTCTAATTCCCCCCTCCACTTT. This encodes CASSTTVSNSPLHF.